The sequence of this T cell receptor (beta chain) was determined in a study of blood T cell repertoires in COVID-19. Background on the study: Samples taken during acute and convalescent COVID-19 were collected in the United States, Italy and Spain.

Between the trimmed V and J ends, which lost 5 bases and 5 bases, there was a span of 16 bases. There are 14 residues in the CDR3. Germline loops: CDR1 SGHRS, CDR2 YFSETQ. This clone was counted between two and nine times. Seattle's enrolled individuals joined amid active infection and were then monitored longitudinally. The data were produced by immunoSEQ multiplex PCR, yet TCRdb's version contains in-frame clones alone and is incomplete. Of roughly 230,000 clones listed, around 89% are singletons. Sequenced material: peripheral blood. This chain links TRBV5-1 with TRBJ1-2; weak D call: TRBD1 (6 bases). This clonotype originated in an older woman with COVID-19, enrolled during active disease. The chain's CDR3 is CASSTFDRQYGYTF. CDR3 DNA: TGCGCCAGCAGTACCTTCGACAGGCAGTATGGCTACACCTTC.